The clone carrying this TCR beta chain was detected only once. The antigen remains unidentified. This specimen comes from a study of T cells in localized non-small cell lung cancer. Study-wide results and caveats: Maximal T cell clonality occurred in uninvolved adjacent lung, with tumor ranking below it. Adjacent lung tissue had a median roughly 62 of the top 100 clones found in the tumor. One tumor region alone was sequenced, and heterogeneity therefore remains possible. Increased T cell density in blood showed an association with longer overall survival.

Sequencing used immunoSEQ multiplex PCR; TCRdb keeps in-frame clones, though not all of them. The sample has around 55,000 clones; around nine tenths are singletons. This material consisted of PBMCs, taken before any cancer treatment. The receptor comes from a female donor with stage II lung adenocarcinoma.

The CDR3 here is CASSQEGIRGQNTEAFF. Here the CDR3 DNA reads TGCGCCAGCAGCCAAGAGGGGATCAGGGGACAGAACACTGAAGCTTTCTTT. V is TRBV4-1 and J is TRBJ1-1; weak D call: TRBD1 (6 bases). V was trimmed by 0 bases and J by 1 base, leaving 15 bases between them. Germline V lookup: CDR1 MGHRA, CDR2 YSYEKL. This CDR3 region has 17 residues.